The 9 T cell receptor beta chains presented below share a single source sample, sequenced in a study of T cells in Graves' hyperthyroidism and ophthalmopathy. TCR beta CDR3 region amplification was performed from RNA transcripts. HTBI primers were the set used in a first-round RT-PCR of the TCR CDR3. Each CDR3 protein gets one entry after TCRdb re-called the multiplex PCR reads with MiXCR. The sample has 650,000 to 800,000 distinct CDR3 sequences; 45% are singletons. Sequenced: peripheral blood or thyroid tissue (not recorded which). The origin of the receptors is an adult man with Graves' disease, either hyperthyroidism or ophthalmopathy (not recorded which).

As to this clonotype: A much larger clonotype is one base distant, so this may be a read error. The genes are TRBV20-1 and TRBJ2-5; 9 nucleotides match TRBD1. The CDR3 extends over 13 amino acids. The trim removed 5 bases at V and 7 bases at J, leaving 8 bases unmatched. CDR1 and CDR2 from the germline V gene are DFQATT and SNEGSKA (reference sequence). This chain's CDR3 is CSAVGTGRGTQYF. The CDR3 DNA is TGCAGTGCTGTTGGGACAGGGAGAGGGACCCAGTACTTC.

This clonotype was seen only a few times. The V call is TRBV2, the J call TRBJ2-7; TRBD1 aligns across 10 bases. Trimming cost V 3 bases and J 4 bases; bases outside gene matches: 6. Germline assignment: CDR1 SNHLY and CDR2 FYNNEI. The CDR3 totals 15 residues. The CDR3 protein is CASSEPGQGNYEQYF. The CDR3 bases are TGTGCCAGCAGTGAGCCGGGACAGGGGAATTACGAGCAGTACTTC. The variable domain in full, completed from reference TRBV2 and TRBJ2-7, reads EPEVTQTPSHQVTQMGQEVILRCVPISNHLYFYWYRQILGQKVEFLVSFYNNEISEKSEIFDDQFSVERPDGSNFTLKIRSTKLEDSAMYFCASSEPGQGNYEQYFGPGTRLTVT.

The V gene is TRBV2, the J gene TRBJ2-5; D possibly corresponds to TRBD1 (6 bases). From germline, CDR1 is SNHLY and CDR2 FYNNEI. The V and J ends lost 8 bases and 3 bases respectively, with 13 bases between them. CDR3 size: 13 residues. For the CDR3, the DNA is TGTGCCAGCGGTATTACAGGGAAAGAGACCCAGTACTTC. Protein sequence: CASGITGKETQYF.

In this sample, this clonotype turned up a few times. The V and J genes are TRBV2 and TRBJ1-4, with D hard to call. The CDR3 is made up of 13 amino acids. V dropped 4 bases and J dropped 4 bases, with 7 bases sitting between them. Germline V gene sequence: CDR1 SNHLY, CDR2 FYNNEI. The CDR3: CASSVVVNEKLFF. The CDR3 bases are TGTGCCAGCAGTGTGGTAGTTAATGAAAAACTGTTTTTT.

V usage is TRBV10-3 and J usage is TRBJ2-7; no firm D call. V was pared by 5 bases and J by 5 bases, with 4 bases between. This CDR3 is 10 amino acids long. Germline lookup yields CDR1 ENHRY and CDR2 SYGVKD. This CDR3 reads CAISYDEQYF. CDR3 DNA sequence: TGTGCCATCAGTTATGACGAGCAGTACTTC.

The rearrangement uses TRBV20-1 and TRBJ2-5, with 9 bases aligning to TRBD2. J gave up 2 bases and V 1 base, and 5 bases lay outside the gene matches. Germline V gene data show CDR1 as DFQATT and CDR2 as SNEGSKA (reference sequence). The CDR3 extends over 15 amino acids. Here the CDR3 DNA reads TGCAGTGCTAGAGGTTGGACTAGCGCTCAAGAGACCCAGTACTTC. Its protein product is CSARGWTSAQETQYF.

This clonotype has ten or more counts. The CDR3 sequence: CSARVWTKETQYF. DNA of the CDR3: TGCAGTGCTAGAGTTTGGACTAAAGAGACCCAGTACTTC. The rearrangement uses TRBV20-1 and TRBJ2-5; a possible D gene is TRBD2 (6 bases). Germline loops: CDR1 DFQATT, CDR2 SNEGSKA (reference sequence). The V end lost 1 base, the J end lost 3 bases, and 9 bases lay between the germline ends. This CDR3 region has 13 residues.

The table lists this clonotype with many counts. This CDR3 is CAISEGQQETQYF. In nucleotides, the CDR3 is TGTGCCATCAGTGAGGGACAGCAAGAGACCCAGTACTTC. V usage is TRBV10-3 and J usage is TRBJ2-5; weak D call: TRBD1 (6 bases). Trimming left V 2 bases short and J 2 bases short, with 6 bases between. Per the germline V gene, CDR1 is ENHRY and CDR2 is SYGVKD. There are 13 residues in the CDR3.

Turning to this clonotype: This may stem from a read error, because a much larger clone lies one nucleotide away. The chain employs TRBV9 and TRBJ1-5, with D tentatively TRBD1 (6 bases). The CDR3 is 14 amino acids. Germline-derived CDR1 and CDR2 are SGDLS and YYNGEE. V lost 3 bases to trimming and J lost 9 bases, with 16 bases between them. The CDR3 nucleotides are TGTGCCAGCAGCGAGGGGGGCAGGGGACGGCCCCAGCATTTT. Its translation: CASSEGGRGRPQHF.